The clone carrying this T cell receptor (beta chain) was seen many times. Its antigen is not known. With each sample, at least 5.5 micrograms of total RNA were extracted. V lost 9 bases and J 1 base, leaving 5 bases between the germline ends. This CDR3 region has 11 residues. With a J-beta primer mix and a sample-barcoded 5' primer, a second PCR ran roughly 7 to 11 cycles. A template-switch adaptor containing 12 random nucleotides labeled each cDNA molecule. TCRdb analysed the 5' RACE reads with MiXCR anew, one entry per CDR3 protein. The sample has about 1.5 million distinct CDR3 sequences; roughly 43% are singletons. This sample is drawn from a study of blood T cells in healthy people across ages. Study-wide points: Naive and antigen-experienced cells were not separated, limiting conclusive comparison.

The TCR was taken from a young woman in good health. Sequencing used blood. This chain links TRBV12-3 or TRBV12-4 with TRBJ2-3, with a weak D call TRBD1 (5 bases). Written as DNA, the CDR3 is TGTGCCAGGACAGGCACAGATACGCAGTATTTT. It encodes CARTGTDTQYF.